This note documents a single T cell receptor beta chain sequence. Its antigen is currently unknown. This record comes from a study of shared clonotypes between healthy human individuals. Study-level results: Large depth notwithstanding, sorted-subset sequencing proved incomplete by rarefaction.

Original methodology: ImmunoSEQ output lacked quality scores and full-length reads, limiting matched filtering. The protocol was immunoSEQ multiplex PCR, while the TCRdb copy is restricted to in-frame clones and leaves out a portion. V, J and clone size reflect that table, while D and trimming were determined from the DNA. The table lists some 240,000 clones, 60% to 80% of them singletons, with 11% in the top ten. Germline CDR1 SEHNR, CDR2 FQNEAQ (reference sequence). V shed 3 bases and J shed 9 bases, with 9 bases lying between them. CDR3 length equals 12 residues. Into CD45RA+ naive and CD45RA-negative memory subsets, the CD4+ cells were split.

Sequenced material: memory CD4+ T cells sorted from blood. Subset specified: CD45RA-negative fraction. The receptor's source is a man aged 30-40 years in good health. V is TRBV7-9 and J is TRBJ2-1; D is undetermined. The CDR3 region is CASSFSLGEQFF. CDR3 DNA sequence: TGTGCCAGCAGCTTTAGCTTGGGTGAGCAGTTCTTC.